This TCR beta chain derives from a study of blood T cell repertoires in COVID-19. Trimming cost V 5 bases and J 2 bases, with 16 bases left between them. The CDR3 totals 17 residues. Profiled with immunoSEQ multiplex PCR; TCRdb holds only in-frame clones, not every one. Altogether about 210,000 clones are present, 80% to 90% being singletons, with the ten largest covering 7% to 8.5%. The sample comprised PBMCs or T cells enriched from blood (not recorded which). This chain connects TRBV23-1 to TRBJ1-6, with D maybe TRBD1 (6 bases). TRBV23-1 qualifies as an ORF whose function is uncertain. The sequence was collected from a man aged 25 to 40 in a cohort exposed to, infected with or recovered from COVID-19 (not recorded which). The CDR3 nucleotides read TGCGCCAGCAGTGCCATCAGGGGTGGTACCTATAATTCACCCCTCCACTTT. This sequence encodes CASSAIRGGTYNSPLHF.